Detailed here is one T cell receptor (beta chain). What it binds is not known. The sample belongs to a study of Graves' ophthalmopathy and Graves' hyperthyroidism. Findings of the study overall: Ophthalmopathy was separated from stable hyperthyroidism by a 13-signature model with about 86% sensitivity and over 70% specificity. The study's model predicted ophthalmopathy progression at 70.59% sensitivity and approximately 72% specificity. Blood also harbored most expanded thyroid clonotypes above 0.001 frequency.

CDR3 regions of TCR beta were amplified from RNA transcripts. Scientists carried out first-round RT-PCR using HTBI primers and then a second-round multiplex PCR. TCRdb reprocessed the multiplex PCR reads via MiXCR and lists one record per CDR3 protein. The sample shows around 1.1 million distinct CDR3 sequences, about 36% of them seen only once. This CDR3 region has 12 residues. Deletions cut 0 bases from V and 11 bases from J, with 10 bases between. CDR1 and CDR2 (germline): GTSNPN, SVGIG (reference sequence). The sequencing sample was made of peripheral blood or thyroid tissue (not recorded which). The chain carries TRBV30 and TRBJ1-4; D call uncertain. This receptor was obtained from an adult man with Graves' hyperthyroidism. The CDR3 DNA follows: TGTGCCTGGAGTGTACGAGGTGGGAAACTGTTTTTT. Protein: CAWSVRGGKLFF.